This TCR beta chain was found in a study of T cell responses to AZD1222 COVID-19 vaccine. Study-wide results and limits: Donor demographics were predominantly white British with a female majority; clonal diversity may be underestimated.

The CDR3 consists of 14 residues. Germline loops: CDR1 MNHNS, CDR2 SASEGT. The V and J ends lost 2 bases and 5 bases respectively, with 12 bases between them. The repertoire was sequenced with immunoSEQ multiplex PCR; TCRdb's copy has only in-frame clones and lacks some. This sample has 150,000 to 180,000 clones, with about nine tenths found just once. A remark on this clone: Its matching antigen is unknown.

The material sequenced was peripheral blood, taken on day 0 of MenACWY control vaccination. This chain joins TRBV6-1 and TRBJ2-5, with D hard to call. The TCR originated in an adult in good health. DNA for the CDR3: TGTGCCAGCAGTGAACTTCGGCCGGGTGAGACCCAGTACTTC. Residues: CASSELRPGETQYF.